Below, 27 T cell receptor beta chains from the same sample are listed, as sequenced in a study of blood T cells in healthy people across ages (dated by TCRdb to the mid-2010s). Libraries were constructed by 5' RACE. These reads were obtained on an Illumina HiSeq 2500. A second roughly 7 to 12 cycle PCR used a sample-barcoded 5' primer and a J-beta primer mix. The public reads were reanalyzed by TCRdb: fastp trimming at Q25, MiXCR alignment, in-frame beta chains only. Merged by CDR3 protein, the rows form single entries marked with the most common genes and DNA. In this sample the table shows about 580,000 distinct CDR3 sequences, more than 45% of which occur a single time. The top ten clonotypes cover roughly 25% of the sample. The sequenced sample was blood. These receptors were taken from a man older than 75 in good health.

The rearrangement links TRBV30 to TRBJ2-7; the D is unclear. The J call may be in error: the DNA end matches TRBJ2-5 better. Germline loops: CDR1 GTSNPN, CDR2 SVGIG (reference sequence). This CDR3 region has 15 residues. The CDR3 loop reads CAWGLTGNSWETQYF. CDR3 bases: TGTGCCTGGGGCCTAACGGGTAACAGTTGGGAGACCCAGTACTTC.

This clonotype was recorded a few times. The chain is built from TRBV5-6 and TRBJ1-2; D is perhaps TRBD1 (5 bases). CDR1 is SGHDT, CDR2 YYEEEE, per germline. Trimming took 5 bases from V and 3 from J, leaving 17 bases between them. This CDR3 is built from 15 residues. The CDR3: CASSKDTVGYYGYTF. CDR3 DNA: TGTGCCAGCAGTAAGGACACAGTGGGGTACTATGGCTACACCTTC. The complete variable domain, with remaining parts taken from reference TRBV5-6 and TRBJ1-2, reads DAGVTQSPTHLIKTRGQQVTLRCSPKSGHDTVSWYQQALGQGPQFIFQYYEEEERQRGNFPDRFSGHQFPNYSSELNVNALLLGDSALYLCASSKDTVGYYGYTFGSGTRLTVV.

The chain couples TRBV20-1 to TRBJ1-3, with D unclear. This CDR3 is built from 13 residues. Germline-derived CDR1 and CDR2 are DFQATT and SNEGSKA (reference sequence). V was clipped by 0 bases and J by 3 bases, with 6 bases between them. The DNA of the CDR3 is TGCAGTGCTAGAGAGACCGTTGGAAACACCATATATTTT. The encoded protein is CSARETVGNTIYF.

This clonotype was counted a few times. J is TRBJ2-6 and V is TRBV4-3; the D is unclear. The germline V gene encodes CDR1 LGHNA and CDR2 YSLEER. The V gene lost 0 bases and the J gene lost 0 bases, with 6 bases spanning the gap. This CDR3 comprises 16 residues. DNA of the CDR3: TGCGCCAGCAGCCAAGACCGGTTCTCTGGGGCCAACGTCCTGACTTTC. It is translated as CASSQDRFSGANVLTF.

This clonotype was counted only a few times. The genes are TRBV20-1 and TRBJ2-1, with a tentative D call TRBD2 (6 bases). This CDR3 has 13 amino acids. The V end was cut by 1 base, the J end by 5 bases, with 9 bases between. CDR1 and CDR2 (germline): DFQATT, SNEGSKA (reference sequence). The CDR3 region is CSARVWGDNEQFF. The CDR3 DNA reads as TGCAGTGCTAGAGTATGGGGGGACAATGAGCAGTTCTTC.

This clonotype was counted a single time. The chain employs TRBV20-1 and TRBJ2-7, with D possibly being TRBD1 or TRBD2 (5 bases each). The V end was cut by 4 bases, the J end by 2 bases, with 15 bases between. The germline V gene has CDR1 DFQATT and CDR2 SNEGSKA (reference sequence). CDR3 length equals 14 residues. CDR3 in amino acids: CSATLGAGAYEQYF. Written as DNA, the CDR3 is TGCAGTGCTACCCTCGGGGCAGGAGCCTACGAGCAGTACTTC.

Only one count was recorded for this clonotype. At one of its ends the junction is not consistent with the germline gene, which may arise from a read error. This rearrangement joins TRBV13 to TRBJ2-7, with D hard to call. Germline V gene sequence: CDR1 PRHDT, CDR2 FYEKMQ (reference sequence). The CDR3 totals 13 residues. CDR3 amino acids: CANNAAGSYEQYF. CDR3 coding DNA: TGTGCCAACAACGCCGCCGGCTCCTATGAGCAGTACTTC.

J is TRBJ1-2 and V is TRBV7-2, with TRBD1 matching over 10 bases. With 3 bases clipped from V and 6 bases from J, the junction kept 7 bases outside the gene matches. The germline gives CDR1 SGHTA, CDR2 FQGNSA. This CDR3 comprises 15 residues. The CDR3 region has the DNA TGTGCCAGCAGCTTGGCGGGGACAGGGGAGCATGGCTACACCTTC. Amino acids: CASSLAGTGEHGYTF.

There are many counts of this clonotype. V is TRBV6-6 and J is TRBJ1-1, with no clear D. Trimming cost V 0 bases and J 0 bases, with 11 bases left between them. The V gene's germline CDR1 is MNHNY and CDR2 SVGAGI (reference sequence). The CDR3 is 16 residues long. CDR3 sequence: CASSYSRTDLNTEAFF. DNA of the CDR3: TGTGCCAGCAGTTACTCGAGGACCGACTTGAACACTGAAGCTTTCTTT.

The chain has TRBV27 and TRBJ1-4; 7 bases match TRBD1. The CDR3 is 15 residues long. V lost 2 bases to trimming and J lost 4 bases; unmatched junction nucleotides: 4. CDR1 MNHEY and CDR2 SMNVEV come from the germline V gene (reference sequence). The CDR3: CASSLRAGGNEKLFF. The CDR3 nucleotides read TGTGCCAGCAGTTTACGGGCAGGGGGTAATGAAAAACTGTTTTTT.

The genes are TRBV4-1 and TRBJ1-1; D is possibly TRBD1 (6 bases). Germline loops: CDR1 MGHRA, CDR2 YSYEKL. The CDR3 contains 14 residues. The ends were cut back, 1 base at V and 4 bases at J, with 10 bases in the middle. CDR3 sequence: CASSQVNRVTEAFF. In nucleotides, the CDR3 is TGCGCCAGCAGCCAAGTGAACAGGGTCACTGAAGCTTTCTTT.

This chain uses TRBV5-1 with TRBJ2-3; TRBD2 agrees at 10 bases. V gave up 3 bases and J gave up 3 bases; unmatched junction bases: 4. CDR1 and CDR2 from the germline V gene are SGHRS and YFSETQ. The CDR3 contains 15 residues. The CDR3 sequence: CASSSGLATTDTQYF. DNA for the CDR3: TGCGCCAGCAGCTCGGGACTAGCGACAACAGATACGCAGTATTTT.

The V call is TRBV20-1, the J call TRBJ2-1, with 7 bases that match TRBD1. The J call may be faulty, since TRBJ2-7 better matches the DNA end. CDR1 and CDR2 (germline): DFQATT, SNEGSKA (reference sequence). The CDR3 has 13 residues. In DNA, the CDR3 is TGCAGTGCTATCGCTGACAGGGTCTACGAGCAGTACTTC. It translates to CSAIADRVYEQYF.

The chain uses TRBV7-9 and TRBJ1-1; D gene uncertain. V was shortened by 5 bases and J by 1 base, with 8 bases between the two germline ends. Germline V gene sequence: CDR1 SEHNR, CDR2 FQNEAQ (reference sequence). The CDR3 has 13 amino acids. In DNA, the CDR3 is TGTGCCAGCAGCATCGACTGGAACACTGAAGCTTTCTTT. Amino acids: CASSIDWNTEAFF.

The table lists this clonotype with a few counts. This chain connects TRBV5-1 to TRBJ2-6; TRBD1 is a possible D gene (6 bases). Trimming cost V 7 bases and J 0 bases, with 11 bases left between them. This CDR3 has 15 amino acids. CDR1 and CDR2 from the germline V gene are SGHRS and YFSETQ. This CDR3 reads CASRDKFSGANVLTF. The CDR3, as DNA: TGCGCCAGCCGGGACAAATTCTCTGGGGCCAACGTCCTGACTTTC.

This clonotype has only a few counts. V is TRBV7-2 and J is TRBJ1-1; D perhaps matches TRBD1 (5 bases). The V gene lost 2 bases and the J gene lost 6 bases, with 16 bases spanning the gap. Germline values: CDR1 SGHTA, CDR2 FQGNSA. The length of the CDR3 is 15 residues. The CDR3 nucleotides read TGTGCCAGCAGCTTAACCGACGCGGGGCCGTCTGAAGCTTTCTTT. Translated, it gives CASSLTDAGPSEAFF.

The gene calls are TRBV2 and TRBJ2-7; TRBD1 matches at 7 bases. CDR1 is SNHLY, CDR2 FYNNEI, per germline. J was trimmed by 6 bases and V by 1 base; bases with no gene match: 6. The CDR3 contains 14 residues. The CDR3 sequence: CASSEVRTGGEQYF. In DNA, the CDR3 is TGTGCCAGCAGTGAAGTGAGGACAGGCGGCGAGCAGTACTTC. The entire variable domain, with the rest obtained from reference TRBV2 and TRBJ2-7, is as follows: EPEVTQTPSHQVTQMGQEVILRCVPISNHLYFYWYRQILGQKVEFLVSFYNNEISEKSEIFDDQFSVERPDGSNFTLKIRSTKLEDSAMYFCASSEVRTGGEQYFGPGTRLTVT.

Remarks on this clonotype: The junction shows a germline mismatch at one end, possibly a read error. This rearrangement joins TRBV10-2 to TRBJ2-5; a weak D match, TRBD1 (5 bases). The J call may be incorrect, as the DNA end agrees better with TRBJ2-7. CDR3 size: 13 residues. The germline CDR1 and CDR2 sequences are WSHSY and SAAADI. The CDR3 coding sequence is TGCGCTAGCAGGGATCCAACCTTCTACGAGCAGTACTTC. This encodes CASRDPTFYEQYF.

This clonotype was observed a few times. CDR3 sequence: CAISPGDSANGYTF. The CDR3 DNA reads as TGTGCCATCAGTCCAGGGGACAGTGCCAATGGCTACACCTTC. The J gene is TRBJ1-2, the V gene TRBV10-3, with 7 bases that match TRBD1. CDR1 ENHRY and CDR2 SYGVKD come from the germline V gene. The CDR3 runs to 14 residues. V lost 5 bases to trimming and J lost 6 bases; unmatched junction nucleotides: 9.

There are many counts of this clonotype. This chain uses TRBV6-6 with TRBJ2-7; unclear D gene. Germline CDR1 and CDR2: MNHNY and SVGAGI (reference sequence). The CDR3 covers 11 residues. V gave up 3 bases and J gave up 6 bases, with 6 bases separating them. This CDR3 is CASSYIREQYF. CDR3 sequence (DNA): TGTGCCAGCAGTTATATTCGCGAGCAGTACTTC.

The J gene is TRBJ2-4, the V gene TRBV20-1; 11 bases fit TRBD1. The last part of the DNA fits TRBJ2-7 better; the J call may be wrong. This CDR3 spans 14 amino acids. From germline, CDR1 is DFQATT and CDR2 SNEGSKA (reference sequence). This chain's CDR3 is CSAKPGQGGYEQYF. CDR3 in DNA: TGCAGTGCGAAGCCGGGACAGGGGGGGTACGAGCAGTACTTC.

This clonotype appeared once. The chain has TRBV3-1 and TRBJ2-1; D unresolved. CDR3 length: 14 residues. Deletions cut 0 bases from V and 6 bases from J, with 9 bases between. Per germline, CDR1 LGHDT and CDR2 YNNKEL (reference sequence). The CDR3 sequence is CASSQDGSSNEQFF. For the CDR3, the DNA is TGTGCCAGCAGCCAAGATGGGTCTAGCAATGAGCAGTTCTTC.

This clonotype was observed a few times. The chain's CDR3 is CSASGGTQTYEQYF. CDR3 bases: TGCAGTGCTTCAGGGGGGACTCAAACCTACGAGCAGTACTTC. This chain connects TRBV20-1 to TRBJ2-7; D may be TRBD1 (7 bases). Trimming stripped 5 bases from V and 2 bases from J, with 16 bases between. This CDR3 is 14 amino acids long. Germline loops: CDR1 DFQATT, CDR2 SNEGSKA (reference sequence).

The chain links TRBV5-1 to TRBJ2-1, with TRBD2 identical over 9 bases. Germline V gene sequence: CDR1 SGHRS, CDR2 YFSETQ. CDR3 length: 17 residues. With 0 bases clipped from V and 0 bases from J, the junction kept 4 bases outside the gene matches. The CDR3 DNA sequence: TGCGCCAGCAGCTTGGAGGCTAGCGGGGTCTCCTACAATGAGCAGTTCTTC. Translating it yields CASSLEASGVSYNEQFF.

This chain joins TRBV3-1 and TRBJ2-3; D remains ambiguous. The V gene's germline CDR1 is LGHDT and CDR2 YNNKEL (reference sequence). The V end lost 5 bases, the J end lost 4 bases, and 10 bases lay between the germline ends. The CDR3 is made up of 13 amino acids. The CDR3 DNA follows: TGTGCCAGCAGCGATCGATCGTCAGATACGCAGTATTTT. It is translated as CASSDRSSDTQYF.

This clonotype was observed many times. The chain links TRBV28 to TRBJ2-7, with 8 bases lining up with TRBD1. Unmatched junction bases numbered 5, after V lost 8 bases and J lost 2 bases. Germline CDR1 and CDR2: MDHEN and SYDVKM. This CDR3 is 13 amino acids long. CDR3 residues: CASQTGATYEQYF. The CDR3 DNA reads TGTGCCAGCCAGACAGGGGCCACCTACGAGCAGTACTTC.

The chain employs TRBV28 and TRBJ2-1, with 8 bases that match TRBD1. Germline CDR1 MDHEN, CDR2 SYDVKM. V lost 5 bases and J lost 3; bases outside the gene matches: 9. This CDR3 region has 16 residues. The DNA for the CDR3 is TGTGCCAGCAGTACCCAGGGGGCCCTAGGCTACAATGAGCAGTTCTTC. It yields the protein CASSTQGALGYNEQFF. Full variable domain (remainder filled in from reference TRBV28 and TRBJ2-1): DVKVTQSSRYLVKRTGEKVFLECVQDMDHENMFWYRQDPGLGLRLIYFSYDVKMKEKGDIPEGYSVSREKKERFSLILESASTNQTSMYLCASSTQGALGYNEQFFGPGTRLTVL.